This TCR beta chain was sequenced in a study of T cells in Graves' hyperthyroidism and ophthalmopathy. The germline V gene encodes CDR1 SGHTA and CDR2 FQGNSA. The CDR3 contains 13 residues. What was amplified from RNA transcripts were TCR beta CDR3 regions. The HTBI primer set was used in a first-round RT-PCR of the TCR CDR3. Each CDR3 protein is one row after TCRdb ran MiXCR on the multiplex PCR reads. The data hold about 660,000 distinct CDR3 sequences, with nearly 45% observed a single time. About this clonotype: Mismatch with germline at one junction end may stem from a read error.

The specimen sequenced was peripheral blood or thyroid tissue (not recorded which). The chain combines TRBV7-2 with TRBJ1-2; 10 positions match TRBD1. The sequence was obtained from an adult man with Graves' disease, either hyperthyroidism or ophthalmopathy (not recorded which). CDR3 in DNA: TGCGCCAGCAGCCAAGGGACAGGGGATGGCTACACCTTC. Protein sequence: CASSQGTGDGYTF.